The 11 T cell receptor beta chains presented below share a single source sample, sequenced in a study of blood T cell repertoires in COVID-19. The assay was immunoSEQ multiplex PCR, and TCRdb's table has in-frame clones only and misses some. The table includes 150,000 or so clones, more than 65% detected once. Sequenced sample: PBMCs or T cells enriched from blood (not recorded which). These receptors all stem from a woman between 40 and 50 years old with acute COVID-19.

This sequence joins TRBV27 and TRBJ1-5; D is possibly TRBD1 (6 bases). Germline assignment: CDR1 MNHEY and CDR2 SMNVEV (reference sequence). Trimming took off 3 bases at V and 3 bases at J, with 12 bases between the two ends. This CDR3 is built from 15 residues. The CDR3 DNA reads TGTGCCAGCAGTTTCTCGGGGGGCCCCAATCAGCCCCAGCATTTT. It codes for CASSFSGGPNQPQHF.

This sequence joins TRBV5-1 and TRBJ1-1; D is ambiguous. Per germline, CDR1 SGHRS and CDR2 YFSETQ. Trimming removed 3 bases from V and 5 bases from J, with 5 bases in between. The CDR3 is 11 amino acids. This chain's CDR3 is CASSSRTEAFF. CDR3 sequence (DNA): TGCGCCAGCAGCTCCAGAACTGAAGCTTTCTTT.

The chain is built from TRBV3-1 (or the pseudogene TRBV3-2) and TRBJ1-5, with no clear D. The germline V gene has CDR1 LGHDT and CDR2 YNNKEL (reference sequence). This CDR3 is built from 14 residues. Between the trimmed V and J ends, which lost 5 bases and 6 bases, there was a span of 14 bases. CDR3 in amino acids: CASSDDTSAQPQHF. In DNA, the CDR3 is TGTGCCAGCAGCGATGACACCTCCGCTCAGCCCCAGCATTTT.

V and J are TRBV27 and TRBJ2-1, with D possibly being TRBD2 (5 bases). The CDR3 extends over 13 amino acids. Trimming took 6 bases from V and 8 from J, leaving 14 bases between them. Germline V CDR1 and CDR2: MNHEY, SMNVEV (reference sequence). As DNA, the CDR3 is TGTGCCAGCAGGAGGGCCGGTCAACATGAGCAGTTCTTC. It specifies CASRRAGQHEQFF.

The J gene is TRBJ1-1, the V gene TRBV11-2; D is possibly TRBD1 (5 bases). This CDR3 comprises 15 residues. Trimming cost V 3 bases and J 5 bases, with 16 bases left between them. From germline, CDR1 is SGHAT and CDR2 FQNNGV. The CDR3 DNA follows: TGTGCCAGCAGCTTTAGGGGATTGACGAGGACTGAAGCTTTCTTT. This gives the protein CASSFRGLTRTEAFF.

V usage is TRBV19 and J usage is TRBJ2-5, with no clear D. Germline V gene sequence: CDR1 LNHDA, CDR2 SQIVND (reference sequence). V lost 6 bases and J lost 5, with 13 bases in between. This CDR3 has 13 residues. The CDR3 protein is CASSPSTLETQYF. The CDR3, as DNA: TGTGCCAGTAGCCCGTCTACGTTGGAGACCCAGTACTTC.

The chain employs TRBV28 and TRBJ1-2; 10 bases map to TRBD1. Trimming took 7 bases from V and 5 from J; bases not matched to a gene: 13. This CDR3 contains 16 residues. Per the germline V gene, CDR1 is MDHEN and CDR2 is SYDVKM. The CDR3 DNA follows: TGTGCCAGCATCTCCTCCGGGACAGGGGATCGGTATGGCTACACCTTC. It encodes CASISSGTGDRYGYTF.

On this clone: The same CDR3 can be traced to other DNA sequences in this sample. The chain employs TRBV19 and TRBJ1-6; D uncertain. Germline V gene lookup returns CDR1 LNHDA and CDR2 SQIVND (reference sequence). Trimming removed 3 bases from V and 8 bases from J, with 5 bases in between. The CDR3 extends over 12 amino acids. CDR3 DNA: TGTGCCAGTAGTATTGCGGATTCACCCCTCCACTTT. Encoded protein: CASSIADSPLHF. The full variable domain, in which reference TRBV19 and TRBJ1-6 provide the parts outside the CDR3, is DGGITQSPKYLFRKEGQNVTLSCEQNLNHDAMYWYRQDPGQGLRLIYYSQIVNDFQKGDIAEGYSVSREKKESFPLTVTSAQKNPTAFYLCASSIADSPLHFGNGTRLTVT.

The chain recombines TRBV15 with TRBJ1-1, with 8 bases aligning to TRBD1. J gave up 4 bases and V 5 bases, and 6 bases lay outside the gene matches. The germline V gene has CDR1 LNHNV and CDR2 YYDKDF (reference sequence). The CDR3 runs 14 residues. CDR3 residues: CATSRGQGGTEAFF. CDR3 coding DNA: TGTGCCACCAGCCGCGGACAGGGCGGCACTGAAGCTTTCTTT.

The gene calls are TRBV15 and TRBJ1-2, with 9 bases that match TRBD1. The CDR3 is made up of 17 amino acids. Germline CDR1 LNHNV, CDR2 YYDKDF (reference sequence). Trimming at V came to 0 bases and at J to 5 bases, leaving 10 bases not matched to a gene. This chain's CDR3 is CATSRDLRGTGTYGYTF. As DNA, the CDR3 is TGTGCCACCAGCAGAGATCTCCGGGGGACAGGGACATATGGCTACACCTTC.

V and J are TRBV5-4 and TRBJ1-2, with a tentative D call TRBD1 (5 bases). Per germline, CDR1 SGHNT and CDR2 YYREEE (reference sequence). Trimming left V 6 bases short and J 3 bases short, with 18 bases between. This CDR3 contains 15 residues. CDR3 region: CASTHGGEGHYGYTF. The CDR3 region has the DNA TGTGCCAGCACCCATGGGGGGGAGGGGCACTATGGCTACACCTTC.